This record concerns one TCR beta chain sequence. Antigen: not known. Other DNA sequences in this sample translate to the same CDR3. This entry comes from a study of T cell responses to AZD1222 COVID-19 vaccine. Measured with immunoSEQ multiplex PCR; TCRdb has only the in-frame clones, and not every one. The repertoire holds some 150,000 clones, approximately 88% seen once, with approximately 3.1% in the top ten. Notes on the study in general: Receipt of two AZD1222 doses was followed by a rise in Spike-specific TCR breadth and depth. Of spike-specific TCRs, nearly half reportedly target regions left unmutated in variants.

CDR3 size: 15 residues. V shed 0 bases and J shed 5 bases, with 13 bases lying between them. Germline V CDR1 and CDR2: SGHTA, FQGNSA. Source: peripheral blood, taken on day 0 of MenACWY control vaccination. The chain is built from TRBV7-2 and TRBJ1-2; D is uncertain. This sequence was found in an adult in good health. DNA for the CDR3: TGTGCCAGCAGCTTAGCGAGTTCGGGTCTGTATGGCTACACCTTC. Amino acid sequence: CASSLASSGLYGYTF.